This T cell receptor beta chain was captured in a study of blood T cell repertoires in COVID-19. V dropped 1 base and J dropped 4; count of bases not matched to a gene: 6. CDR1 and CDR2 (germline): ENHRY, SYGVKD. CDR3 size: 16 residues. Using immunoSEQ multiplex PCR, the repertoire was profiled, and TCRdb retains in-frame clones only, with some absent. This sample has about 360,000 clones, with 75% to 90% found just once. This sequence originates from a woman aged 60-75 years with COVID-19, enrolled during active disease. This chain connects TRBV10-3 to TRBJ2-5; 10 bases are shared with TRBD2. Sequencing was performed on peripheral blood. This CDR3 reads CAISEFLAGAGETQYF. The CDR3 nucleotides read TGTGCCATCAGTGAGTTCCTAGCGGGGGCGGGAGAGACCCAGTACTTC.